The 9 T cell receptor beta chains listed next were all sequenced from one sample in a study of response to subunit inactivated influenza vaccine. Each CDR3 protein is one row after TCRdb ran MiXCR on the RT-PCR reads. The repertoire holds around 470,000 distinct CDR3 sequences, roughly 7.6% seen once, with roughly 13% in the top ten. The material was PBMCs from blood, obtained less than 25 months after vaccination. These receptors all come from a man between 45 and 75 years old who received an inactivated influenza vaccine.

This clonotype has more than one count but fewer than ten. The chain carries TRBV15 and TRBJ2-3, with a tentative D call TRBD1 (6 bases). Germline loops: CDR1 LNHNV, CDR2 YYDKDF (reference sequence). Trimming cost V 3 bases and J 0 bases, with 13 bases left between them. This CDR3 contains 16 residues. The CDR3 bases are TGTGCCACCAGCAGCTGGGCCCAGGGGAGCACAGATACGCAGTATTTT. Amino acids: CATSSWAQGSTDTQYF.

The J gene is TRBJ1-5, the V gene TRBV12-3 or TRBV12-4; D remains ambiguous. V lost 6 bases, J lost 4 bases, and 13 bases lay in between. The CDR3 has 14 residues. The chain's CDR3 is CASSQRLMNQPQHF. As DNA, the CDR3 is TGTGCCAGCAGCCAAAGGCTGATGAATCAGCCCCAGCATTTT.

About this clonotype itself: With a much larger clone just one base away, this may be a read error. The chain employs TRBV10-3 and TRBJ2-3, with D tentatively TRBD1 or TRBD2 (5 bases each). This CDR3 contains 13 residues. Germline-derived CDR1 and CDR2 are ENHRY and SYGVKD. DNA for the CDR3: TGTCCCATCAGTGGTGTGGGGGCAGATACGCAGTATTTT. Protein: CPISGVGADTQYF.

The J gene is TRBJ2-5, the V gene TRBV20-1; D is undetermined. Per germline, CDR1 DFQATT and CDR2 SNEGSKA (reference sequence). V lost 3 bases to trimming and J lost 3 bases, with 11 bases between them. The CDR3 is made up of 13 amino acids. This CDR3 is CSARANSKETQYF. CDR3 DNA sequence: TGCAGTGCTAGGGCAAACTCAAAAGAGACCCAGTACTTC.

This clonotype appeared many times. The rearrangement uses TRBV6-1 and TRBJ1-6; TRBD1 matches at 10 bases. J lost 8 bases, V lost 6 bases, and 10 bases had no gene match. Germline lookup yields CDR1 MNHNS and CDR2 SASEGT. This CDR3 has 16 amino acids. The CDR3, as DNA: TGTGCCAGCAGCAACCTTCCGGGACAGGGGCATTCACCCCTCCACTTT. Translated, it gives CASSNLPGQGHSPLHF.

In its sample, this clonotype was seen a few times. A much larger clonotype is one base distant, so this may be a read error. The V call is TRBV18, the J call TRBJ2-4; TRBD2 might be the D (5 bases). Trimming shortened V by 2 bases and J by 2 bases, and 19 bases separated the two germline ends. Germline V gives CDR1 KGHSH, CDR2 LQKENI. The CDR3 has 18 residues. CDR3 loop: CASSPVALISVSKNIQYF. The CDR3 DNA sequence: TGTGCCAGCTCACCAGTGGCCCTCATTAGCGTATCCAAAAACATTCAGTACTTC.

The genes are TRBV7-6 and TRBJ2-5, with TRBD1 matching 7 bases. The V gene end was trimmed by 1 base and the J gene end by 0 bases; junction bases not matched to a gene: 11. The length of the CDR3 is 18 residues. The germline CDR1 and CDR2 sequences are SGHVS and FNYEAQ. The CDR3 reads CASSLETSTGVYQETQYF. CDR3 coding DNA: TGTGCCAGCAGCTTAGAAACTTCAACAGGGGTATACCAAGAGACCCAGTACTTC.

Only a few counts were recorded for this clonotype. V gene TRBV5-1 combines with J gene TRBJ2-1, with TRBD2 matching over 7 bases. Losses at the gene ends were 0 bases for V and 7 bases for J; bases not matched to a gene: 10. From germline, CDR1 is SGHRS and CDR2 YFSETQ. There are 16 residues in the CDR3. CDR3 nucleotides: TGCGCCAGCAGCTTGGCCTTTTTGGGCGGGGGAAATGAGCAGTTCTTC. The encoded protein is CASSLAFLGGGNEQFF.

This clonotype was detected ten times or more. The chain has TRBV12-3 or TRBV12-4 and TRBJ2-2; the D is unclear. The CDR3 covers 13 residues. Trimming took off 3 bases at V and 8 bases at J, with 10 bases between the two ends. CDR3 nucleotide sequence: TGTGCCAGCAGTTTTAATACTCTAGGGGAGCTGTTTTTT. It specifies CASSFNTLGELFF.